Following are 24 T cell receptor beta chains from one sample sequenced in a study of blood T cell repertoires in COVID-19. Some clones are missing from TCRdb's copy, which holds only in-frame ones; the method was immunoSEQ multiplex PCR. Of roughly 80,000 clones listed, 88% were seen once; the top ten hold roughly 4.8%. Sequencing input: peripheral blood. The receptors derive from a woman older than 75 with acute or convalescent COVID-19.

J is TRBJ2-3 and V is TRBV15; 7 bases are a match to TRBD1. Germline lookup yields CDR1 LNHNV and CDR2 YYDKDF (reference sequence). This CDR3 region has 18 residues. Trimming at V came to 1 base and at J to 3 bases, leaving 13 bases not matched to a gene. The CDR3 DNA reads as TGTGCCACCAGCAGAGCTATCGTCGACAGGGATCGGACAGATACGCAGTATTTT. Translated, it gives CATSRAIVDRDRTDTQYF.

This rearrangement joins TRBV4-3 to TRBJ2-2; 13 nucleotides align to TRBD2. The trim removed 5 bases at V and 4 bases at J, leaving 1 base unmatched. This CDR3 spans 15 amino acids. Germline V gene data show CDR1 as LGHNA and CDR2 as YSLEER. The CDR3 coding sequence is TGCGCCAGCAGCTGGACTAGCGGGGGCACCGGGGAGCTGTTTTTT. Encoded protein: CASSWTSGGTGELFF.

The genes are TRBV11-3 and TRBJ2-1; the D gene is possibly TRBD1 (6 bases). The CDR3 consists of 15 residues. Germline CDR1 is SGHNT and CDR2 is YENEEA. With 5 bases removed from V and 9 bases from J, the gap between germline ends came to 20 bases. CDR3 region: CASSNAVGGRGEQFF. CDR3 coding DNA: TGTGCCAGCAGCAACGCTGTTGGGGGCCGGGGTGAGCAGTTCTTC. The variable domain in full, with the rest retrieved from reference TRBV11-3 and TRBJ2-1, is EAGVVQSPRYKIIEKKQPVAFWCNPISGHNTLYWYLQNLGQGPELLIRYENEEAVDDSQLPKDRFSAERLKGVDSTLKIQPAELGDSAVYLCASSNAVGGRGEQFFGPGTRLTVL.

The CDR3 sequence is CASSLIFNEQYF. In DNA form, the CDR3 reads TGTGCCAGCAGCTTAATTTTCAACGAGCAGTACTTC. The chain couples TRBV7-2 to TRBJ2-7; D unresolved. Trimming pared 2 bases from V and 5 bases from J, leaving 7 bases between. The CDR3 loop spans 12 amino acids. Per the germline V gene, CDR1 is SGHTA and CDR2 is FQGNSA.

This chain's CDR3 is CASSLVGGDGYTF. CDR3 coding DNA: TGTGCCAGCAGCTTGGTCGGGGGGGATGGCTACACCTTC. J is TRBJ1-2 and V is TRBV5-6, with D perhaps TRBD1 (5 bases). V dropped 0 bases and J dropped 6 bases, with 9 bases sitting between them. Per germline, CDR1 SGHDT and CDR2 YYEEEE. The CDR3 has 13 residues.

This rearrangement joins TRBV19 to TRBJ2-5; 14 bases match TRBD2. V shed 4 bases, J shed 5 bases, and the junction held 6 bases outside the gene matches. The CDR3 has 16 amino acids. Germline lookup yields CDR1 LNHDA and CDR2 SQIVND (reference sequence). In DNA, the CDR3 is TGTGCCAGTAGTACGGGACTAGCGGGAGTTGGGGAGACCCAGTACTTC. This sequence encodes CASSTGLAGVGETQYF. Full variable domain (remainder filled in from reference TRBV19 and TRBJ2-5): DGGITQSPKYLFRKEGQNVTLSCEQNLNHDAMYWYRQDPGQGLRLIYYSQIVNDFQKGDIAEGYSVSREKKESFPLTVTSAQKNPTAFYLCASSTGLAGVGETQYFGPGTRLLVL.

The chain carries TRBV11-2 and TRBJ1-1; D call uncertain. Trimming took 6 bases from V and 4 from J, leaving 18 bases between them. This CDR3 is built from 15 residues. Looked up from germline, CDR1 is SGHAT and CDR2 is FQNNGV. The CDR3 DNA reads TGTGCCAGCAGTGTACGGGGAGGGAGGGTCACTGAAGCTTTCTTT. Its protein is CASSVRGGRVTEAFF. Complete variable domain (other parts from reference TRBV11-2 and TRBJ1-1): EAGVAQSPRYKIIEKRQSVAFWCNPISGHATLYWYQQILGQGPKLLIQFQNNGVVDDSQLPKDRFSAERLKGVDSTLKIQPAKLEDSAVYLCASSVRGGRVTEAFFGQGTRLTVV.

The chain is built from TRBV12-5 and TRBJ1-1; weak D call: TRBD1 (5 bases). Trimming cost V 5 bases and J 7 bases, with 14 bases left between them. CDR1 is LGHNT and CDR2 is FRNRAP in the germline V gene. The CDR3 has 13 residues. CDR3 sequence: CASGNPDSIEAFF. The DNA for the CDR3 is TGTGCTAGTGGTAACCCTGACAGTATTGAAGCTTTCTTT.

The chain has TRBV2 and TRBJ1-3; D unresolved. The V gene lost 2 bases and the J gene lost 4 bases, with 9 bases spanning the gap. This CDR3 is 14 amino acids long. Germline-derived CDR1 and CDR2 are SNHLY and FYNNEI. The CDR3 is CASSETAPGNTIYF. The CDR3 DNA reads as TGTGCCAGCAGTGAAACAGCCCCCGGAAACACCATATATTTT. The whole variable domain, remainder taken from reference TRBV2 and TRBJ1-3, is EPEVTQTPSHQVTQMGQEVILRCVPISNHLYFYWYRQILGQKVEFLVSFYNNEISEKSEIFDDQFSVERPDGSNFTLKIRSTKLEDSAMYFCASSETAPGNTIYFGEGSWLTVV.

The chain links TRBV7-2 to TRBJ2-3; 7 bases align to TRBD2. In germline, CDR1 is SGHTA, CDR2 FQGNSA. The CDR3 contains 15 residues. With V trimmed by 5 bases and J by 2 bases, 7 bases remained unmatched. The CDR3 nucleotides are TGTGCCAGCAGCCCCCGGGGGGTCTACACAGATACGCAGTATTTT. Translating gives CASSPRGVYTDTQYF.

This CDR3 reads CASSFGGGVTEAFF. The DNA for the CDR3 is TGTGCCAGCAGCTTTGGGGGAGGGGTCACTGAAGCTTTCTTT. The chain combines TRBV7-9 with TRBJ1-1, with D tentatively TRBD1 (5 bases). V was trimmed by 3 bases and J by 4 bases, leaving 12 bases between them. The germline CDR1 and CDR2 sequences are SEHNR and FQNEAQ (reference sequence). This CDR3 is 14 amino acids long.

The chain joins TRBV2 to TRBJ1-4; D not resolved. V was cut by 2 bases and J by 7 bases, with 14 bases left in between. CDR1 is SNHLY and CDR2 is FYNNEI in the germline V gene. The CDR3 contains 15 residues. CDR3 residues: CASSELAGQAEKLFF. The CDR3 DNA sequence: TGTGCCAGCAGTGAACTGGCAGGTCAAGCTGAAAAACTGTTTTTT.

The rearrangement links TRBV7-2 to TRBJ2-1; 7 bases map to TRBD1. With 5 bases clipped from V and 10 bases from J, the junction kept 8 bases outside the gene matches. This CDR3 is 13 amino acids long. CDR1 SGHTA and CDR2 FQGNSA come from the germline V gene. The CDR3 spells CASSEDGRGEQFF. The CDR3 DNA sequence: TGTGCCAGCAGCGAGGACGGCAGGGGGGAGCAGTTCTTC.

This clone showed up just a few times. The genes are TRBV7-9 and TRBJ2-2; D uncertain. V shed 4 bases and J shed 6 bases, with 15 bases lying between them. CDR1 SEHNR and CDR2 FQNEAQ come from the germline V gene (reference sequence). The CDR3 is 15 residues long. The CDR3 DNA reads as TGTGCCAGCAGCTGGGCTGGCCTACACCCCGGGGAGCTGTTTTTT. It translates to CASSWAGLHPGELFF. The whole variable domain, remainder taken from reference TRBV7-9 and TRBJ2-2, is DTGVSQNPRHKITKRGQNVTFRCDPISEHNRLYWYRQTLGQGPEFLTYFQNEAQLEKSRLLSDRFSAERPKGSFSTLEIQRTEQGDSAMYLCASSWAGLHPGELFFGEGSRLTVL.

A word on this clone: Other nucleotide sequences from this sample produce the same CDR3. The chain has TRBV5-1 and TRBJ2-1; 7 nucleotides align to TRBD1. V shed 0 bases, J shed 0 bases, and the junction held 0 bases outside the gene matches. CDR1 SGHRS and CDR2 YFSETQ come from the germline V gene. The CDR3 is made up of 15 amino acids. The CDR3 protein is CASSLGQGSYNEQFF. For the CDR3, the DNA is TGCGCCAGCAGCTTGGGACAGGGCTCCTACAATGAGCAGTTCTTC.

The V and J genes are TRBV7-2 and TRBJ1-4, with no clear D. The CDR3 has 15 amino acids. The V and J ends lost 5 bases and 0 bases respectively, with 10 bases between them. Germline V gene lookup returns CDR1 SGHTA and CDR2 FQGNSA. The CDR3 protein is CASSRQSSTNEKLFF. In DNA form, the CDR3 reads TGTGCCAGCAGCCGTCAAAGCTCAACTAATGAAAAACTGTTTTTT.

The chain uses TRBV14 and TRBJ1-1; TRBD1 is a possible D gene (5 bases). CDR1 is SGHDN and CDR2 is FVKESK in the germline V gene. This CDR3 is built from 15 residues. Deletions cut 4 bases from V and 0 bases from J, with 12 bases between. CDR3 in DNA: TGTGCCAGCAGCCGGTACGGGGGTATGAACACTGAAGCTTTCTTT. Translated: CASSRYGGMNTEAFF.

V usage is TRBV5-1 and J usage is TRBJ1-6; TRBD1 is a possible D gene (6 bases). The CDR3 consists of 18 residues. With 0 bases removed from V and 0 bases from J, the gap between germline ends came to 13 bases. Germline V gene data show CDR1 as SGHRS and CDR2 as YFSETQ. CDR3 region: CASSLVGQATSYNSPLHF. CDR3 DNA sequence: TGCGCCAGCAGCTTGGTGGGACAAGCCACCTCCTATAATTCACCCCTCCACTTT.

The CDR3 DNA follows: TGTGCCAGCAGTGAAAGACTAGCGGTCCGGGGGGATGAGCAGTTCTTC. Its protein product is CASSERLAVRGDEQFF. The chain joins TRBV6-1 to TRBJ2-1; TRBD2 matches 9 bases. The CDR3 extends over 16 amino acids. Germline-derived CDR1 and CDR2 are MNHNS and SASEGT. J gave up 8 bases and V 2 bases, and 10 bases lay outside the gene matches.

V and J are TRBV6-5 and TRBJ2-2; 7 bases are a match to TRBD2. The CDR3 runs to 16 residues. Trimming cost V 3 bases and J 3 bases; bases outside gene matches: 7. Germline V gene data show CDR1 as MNHEY and CDR2 as SVGAGI. The CDR3 reads CASSYRGLRDTGELFF. CDR3 nucleotide sequence: TGTGCCAGCAGTTATAGGGGACTAAGGGACACCGGGGAGCTGTTTTTT.

The chain combines TRBV6-6 with TRBJ2-4; TRBD2 aligns across 10 bases. V shed 6 bases and J 7 bases; nucleotides not matched to a gene: 9. This CDR3 contains 15 residues. Per germline, CDR1 MNHNY and CDR2 SVGAGI (reference sequence). CDR3 region: CASSPKGLAYNIQYF. As DNA, the CDR3 is TGTGCCAGCAGCCCCAAGGGACTAGCGTACAACATTCAGTACTTC.

The gene calls are TRBV10-3 and TRBJ2-1, with 7 bases fitting TRBD2. The trim removed 4 bases at V and 6 bases at J, leaving 12 bases unmatched. CDR1 is ENHRY and CDR2 is SYGVKD in the germline V gene. This CDR3 is 16 amino acids long. In nucleotides, the CDR3 is TGTGCCATCAGTGGGGAAGCGGGATTGGGTGGCAATGAGCAGTTCTTC. Its translation: CAISGEAGLGGNEQFF.

This rearrangement joins TRBV2 to TRBJ1-6; D unclear. This CDR3 spans 12 amino acids. CDR1 SNHLY and CDR2 FYNNEI come from the germline V gene. V lost 3 bases and J lost 7, with 4 bases in between. DNA of the CDR3: TGTGCCAGCAGTGATATAAATTCACCCCTCCACTTT. Translating gives CASSDINSPLHF.

This clone was recorded once. The J gene is TRBJ2-7, the V gene TRBV19, with 7 bases lining up with TRBD1. Trimming cost V 8 bases and J 0 bases; bases outside gene matches: 7. The CDR3 is 14 residues long. CDR1 is LNHDA and CDR2 is SQIVND in the germline V gene (reference sequence). CDR3: CASSDRAISYEQYF. The CDR3 DNA is TGTGCCAGTTCCGACAGGGCGATCTCCTACGAGCAGTACTTC. The full variable domain, completed using reference TRBV19 and TRBJ2-7, is DGGITQSPKYLFRKEGQNVTLSCEQNLNHDAMYWYRQDPGQGLRLIYYSQIVNDFQKGDIAEGYSVSREKKESFPLTVTSAQKNPTAFYLCASSDRAISYEQYFGPGTRLTVT.